Described below is a single TCR beta chain sequence and its context. No antigen is known for it. No much larger clone is present one base from it, and per-base qualities are unavailable. In the ophthalmopathy patients, disease was moderately to severely active, with a Clinical Activity Score of 3 or more, a NOSPECS grade of 4 or more, and a duration of less than 3 months. The study excluded patients with uncontrolled infections, other autoimmune diseases, pregnancy or lactation. Diagnoses relied on clinical symptoms, serum thyroxine and TRAb, thyroid ultrasound and orbital computed tomography. PBMCs were isolated from roughly 10 ml of fresh peripheral blood by Ficoll-Paque density gradient centrifugation. Total RNA was extracted with Trizol reagent, and quality was checked on an Agilent 2100 Bioanalyzer. The CDR3 spans 14 residues, from the cysteine through the phenylalanine. Here the CDR3 DNA is all that survives: 42 bases in frame from base 1. V and J lose 5 bases and 0 bases, and a span of 10 bases separates them. The germline V gene encodes CDR1 SGHAT and CDR2 FQNNGV.

This sample is drawn from a study of T cells in Graves' hyperthyroidism and ophthalmopathy (dated by TCRdb to the late 2010s). With regard to the full study: Peripheral blood samples were taken at initial diagnosis, before any treatment was given. A discovery cohort of fewer than 110 patients, 43 with Graves' ophthalmopathy and 55 to 60 with stable Graves' hyperthyroidism, was used to find distinguishing TCR V-J signatures. Whether ophthalmopathy could be predicted prospectively was tested in an independent validation cohort made up of roughly 19 hyperthyroidism patients plus 17 patients who later progressed to ophthalmopathy. The approximately 100 discovery patients were divided at random into training and test sets in a 7:3 ratio. The study also compared thyroid tissue and blood T-cell repertoires from several Graves' hyperthyroidism patients. After sampling, hyperthyroidism patients received methimazole starting at 30 mg daily, and ophthalmopathy patients received high-dose intravenous methylprednisolone. The paper describes TCR Vbeta CDR3 sequencing of 140 or so peripheral blood samples, made up of 43 ophthalmopathy patients, approximately 76 hyperthyroidism patients and approximately 17 progressor patients. Here is what the overall study found, with its caveats: In validation, the model predicted progression to ophthalmopathy with about 71% sensitivity and less than 75% specificity, a median of around six months before onset. Sample size was not statistically predetermined, and blinding of investigators to group allocation was not performed. A model built on a 13 V-J signature distinguished ophthalmopathy from stable hyperthyroidism, reaching around 87% sensitivity and about 81% specificity in cross-validation and 80%/75% in testing. Blood samples also contained most of the expanded thyroid clonotypes (frequency above 0.001), which suggests that blood repertoires may reflect thyroid immune responses.

The TCR beta CDR3 regions were amplified from the RNA transcripts. A first-round RT-PCR of the TCR CDR3 used the HTBI primer set with the Qiagen OneStep RT-PCR kit. A second multiplex PCR round built the libraries, followed by size selection and purification. The libraries were sequenced on an Illumina HiSeq2000 using paired-end 100 bp reads. As for the authors' bioinformatics: Raw data were processed with SOAPnuke, discarding reads with adapters, uncalled bases, mean Phred below 15, or no exact constant-primer or identifier match. COPE v1.2.5 was used to merge high-quality paired reads, and clonotypes were defined as unique nucleotide sequences. MiTCR v1.1 was used to align the clonotypes against IMGT TRBV, TRBD and TRBJ reference segments. Analysis was restricted to V-J combinations with a frequency above 0.0001, which covered 99.2% of repertoires. A TCS score was defined as the ratio between F50 (clonal expansion) and ExV (chaos), using BLOSUM62-based TCRdist between CDR3 peptides within each V-J. Welch's t-statistics and random forest reduced around 550 V-J features to 10 to 15, which were used in a naive Bayes classifier (R e1071). Thyroid-blood repertoire similarity was quantified with the Morisita-Horn index. TCRdb cleaned the public reads at Q25 with fastp, built clones with MiXCR and kept in-frame beta chains. Entries are consolidated by CDR3 protein sequence, retaining the most common genes and DNA. For this entry, the V and J calls and clone size follow TCRdb and not the study's own pipeline. In this sample the table shows approximately 610,000 distinct CDR3 sequences, roughly 15% of which occur a single time. The top ten clonotypes cover 3.5% to 4.5% of the sample.

The receptor's source is a middle-aged woman with Graves' ophthalmopathy. The chain couples TRBV11-2 to TRBJ1-1; there is no confident call for the D gene. What was sequenced was blood. The CDR3 region: CASSQWGMNTEAFF. The sequenced DNA: TGTGCCAGCAGCCAATGGGGTATGAACACTGAAGCTTTCTTT.